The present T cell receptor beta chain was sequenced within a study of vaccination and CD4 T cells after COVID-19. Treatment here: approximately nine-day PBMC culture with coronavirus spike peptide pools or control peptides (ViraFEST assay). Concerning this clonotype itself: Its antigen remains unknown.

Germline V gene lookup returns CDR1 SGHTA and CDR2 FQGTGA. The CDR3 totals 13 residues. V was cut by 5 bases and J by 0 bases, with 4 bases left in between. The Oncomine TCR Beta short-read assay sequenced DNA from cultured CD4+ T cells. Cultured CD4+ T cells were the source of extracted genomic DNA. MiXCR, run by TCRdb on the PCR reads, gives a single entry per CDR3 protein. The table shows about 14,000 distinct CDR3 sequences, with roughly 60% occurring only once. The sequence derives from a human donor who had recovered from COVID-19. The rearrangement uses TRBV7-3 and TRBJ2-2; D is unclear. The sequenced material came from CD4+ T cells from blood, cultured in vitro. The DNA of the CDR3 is TGTGCCAGCAGCGCCACGAACACCGGGGAGCTGTTTTTT. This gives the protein CASSATNTGELFF.